This T cell receptor beta chain originates from a study of blood T cell repertoires in COVID-19. Per the original data handling: Amplification from reference gene primers served as the basis for estimated nucleated cell counts. Sequencing used immunoSEQ multiplex PCR; TCRdb keeps in-frame clones, though not all of them. V and J calls and clone size are as listed in that table; D and trimming were resolved from the DNA. The table includes roughly 230,000 clones, 70% to 90% detected once. Germline V gene sequence: CDR1 LNHDA, CDR2 SQIVND (reference sequence). This CDR3 has 14 amino acids. Trimming removed 7 bases at V and 3 bases at J, with 15 bases between.

The material sequenced was peripheral blood. This receptor was identified in a man aged 40-55 years with acute or convalescent COVID-19. The V gene is TRBV19, the J gene TRBJ1-1; possibly TRBD1 for D (5 bases). The CDR3 sequence: CASTKAWGDTEAFF. In nucleotides, the CDR3 is TGTGCCAGTACTAAGGCGTGGGGGGACACTGAAGCTTTCTTT.